These 9 T cell receptor beta chains originate from one sample sequenced in a study of tumor-infiltrating lymphocytes in oesophageal squamous cell carcinoma. TCRdb itself ran the PCR reads through MiXCR, one entry per CDR3 protein. This table holds 20,000 to 25,000 distinct CDR3 sequences, about a third found once. Sequencing was done on a sample of esophageal tumor tissue. The receptor set was obtained from a female donor with esophageal squamous cell carcinoma.

This CDR3 reads CASSLAGTYNEQFF. The CDR3, as DNA: TGTGCCAGCAGCTTAGCCGGGACCTACAATGAGCAGTTCTTC. V is TRBV7-9 and J is TRBJ2-5; perhaps TRBD2 as D (5 bases). The end of the DNA is better explained by TRBJ2-1, so the J call may be wrong. The CDR3 is 14 residues long. CDR1 is SEHNR and CDR2 is FQNEAQ in the germline V gene (reference sequence).

This clonotype was detected many times. The chain carries TRBV12-3 or TRBV12-4 and TRBJ2-7, with D hard to call. The ends were cut back, 3 bases at V and 6 bases at J, with 6 bases in the middle. The CDR3 is made up of 11 amino acids. The CDR3 here is CASSLGIEQYF. CDR3 bases: TGTGCCAGCAGTTTGGGAATCGAGCAGTACTTC.

By share, this clonotype ranks as medium-sized (0.01 to 0.1%). This rearrangement joins TRBV6-6 to TRBJ2-5, with D uncertain. CDR1 and CDR2 (germline): MNHNY, SVGAGI (reference sequence). The CDR3 is 17 residues long. V lost 3 bases and J lost 3, with 20 bases in between. CDR3 in amino acids: CASSYRLSAQSKETQYF. The CDR3 bases are TGTGCCAGCAGTTATCGTCTTTCAGCGCAAAGTAAAGAGACCCAGTACTTC.

Many counts were recorded for this clonotype. Just one base apart from a much larger clone, this may be a read error. The rearrangement links TRBV6-1 to TRBJ2-1; D is ambiguous. The J call may be wrong; the DNA end is better matched by TRBJ2-7. CDR3 length equals 14 residues. Germline CDR1 MNHNS, CDR2 SASEGT. The DNA of the CDR3 is TGTGCCAGCAGACTTCCGGGTCTTAGGAATGAGCAGTACTTC. Translating gives CASRLPGLRNEQYF.

This clonotype was seen more than once but under ten times. The chain links TRBV19 to TRBJ1-1; tentatively, D is TRBD1 (6 bases). The V gene's germline CDR1 is LNHDA and CDR2 SQIVND (reference sequence). Trimming took 7 bases from V and 6 from J, leaving 15 bases between them. The CDR3 is 13 amino acids. CDR3 sequence: CASIGGPGAEAFF. CDR3 nucleotide sequence: TGTGCCAGTATTGGGGGGCCGGGCGCTGAAGCTTTCTTT.

This clonotype was observed a few times. J is TRBJ2-2 and V is TRBV5-1, with 7 bases that match TRBD1. The CDR3 loop spans 16 amino acids. V lost 6 bases to trimming and J lost 1 base; unmatched junction nucleotides: 9. In germline, CDR1 is SGHRS, CDR2 YFSETQ. Here the CDR3 reads CASTSSTGLNTGELFF. CDR3 DNA sequence: TGCGCCAGCACTTCGTCGACAGGGCTGAACACCGGGGAGCTGTTTTTT.

With respect to this clonotype: A junction end diverges from the germline sequence, so it may reflect a read error. V is TRBV5-1 and J is TRBJ2-3; 7 bases match TRBD1. The CDR3 runs 14 residues. Germline assignment: CDR1 SGHRS and CDR2 YFSETQ. In DNA form, the CDR3 reads TGCGCCAGCAGCTTGGCCGGGACAGAGGAGGTGATGTACTTC. Translating it yields CASSLAGTEEVMYF.

This clonotype was recorded many times. The chain carries TRBV11-2 and TRBJ2-7; D gene uncertain. The end of the DNA aligns better with TRBJ2-5, so the J call may be wrong. Per the germline V gene, CDR1 is SGHAT and CDR2 is FQNNGV. The CDR3 contains 16 residues. The CDR3 sequence: CASSFNPQVVLGTQYF. CDR3 in DNA: TGTGCCAGCAGCTTCAACCCCCAGGTGGTATTGGGGACCCAGTACTTC.

The genes are TRBV11-2 and TRBJ1-3; D call uncertain. The germline CDR1 and CDR2 sequences are SGHAT and FQNNGV. V was shortened by 2 bases and J by 0 bases, with 11 bases between the two germline ends. The CDR3 consists of 16 residues. CDR3: CASSLLRRLSGNTIYF. CDR3 sequence (DNA): TGTGCCAGCAGCTTATTGCGGAGACTCTCTGGAAACACCATATATTTT.